The clone carrying this T cell receptor beta chain was seen at least ten times. These data come from a study of T cells in Graves' hyperthyroidism and ophthalmopathy. With V trimmed by 6 bases and J by 6 bases, 10 bases remained unmatched. The CDR3 consists of 15 residues. Amplification targeted TCR beta CDR3 regions from RNA transcripts. The HTBI set primed first-round TCR CDR3 RT-PCR. TCRdb re-derived calls from the multiplex PCR reads in MiXCR, one entry per CDR3 protein. The profile covers over 450,000 distinct CDR3 sequences, with 17% appearing a single time and 15% to 20% taken by the ten largest.

This chain uses TRBV12-3 or TRBV12-4 with TRBJ2-1, with 8 bases aligning to TRBD2. Sequenced: blood. This TCR came from a woman younger than 30 with Graves' ophthalmopathy. CDR3 bases: TGTGCCAGCAGCCCTGCGGGGGGTTACCCCAATGAGCAGTTCTTC. Its translation is CASSPAGGYPNEQFF.